The 27 T cell receptor beta chains below all came from one sample that was sequenced in a study of post-analysis software for immune sequencing data. Broader study findings: The study found TRBV5-6, TRBV5-1 and TRBV20-1 among several TRBV segments more frequent in patients than controls.

The TCR beta cDNA libraries contained unique molecular identifiers. TCRdb fed the PCR reads into MiXCR, producing one record per CDR3 protein. Of roughly 200,000 distinct CDR3 sequences listed, approximately 30% are singletons. What these receptors recognize is not known. Specimen: blood. The receptor set was obtained from a girl under 18 with multiple sclerosis.

The genes are TRBV20-1 and TRBJ1-4; perhaps TRBD1 as D (5 bases). The CDR3 contains 14 residues. Trimming left V 6 bases short and J 7 bases short, with 18 bases between. Germline V gene sequence: CDR1 DFQATT, CDR2 SNEGSKA (reference sequence). The CDR3 sequence: CSAGRTYVGEKLFF. The DNA of the CDR3 is TGCAGTGCGGGACGAACTTACGTGGGTGAAAAACTGTTTTTT.

This clonotype has a handful of counts. This chain joins TRBV6-6 and TRBJ1-1; D perhaps matches TRBD1 (6 bases). The CDR3 is 16 amino acids. Trimming pared 6 bases from V and 0 bases from J, leaving 17 bases between. Germline lookup yields CDR1 MNHNY and CDR2 SVGAGI (reference sequence). CDR3 coding DNA: TGTGCCAGCAGCCCCGGACAGCTTAGTATGAACACTGAAGCTTTCTTT. Its translation is CASSPGQLSMNTEAFF.

This clonotype was picked up many times. V is TRBV5-1 and J is TRBJ2-1, with D possibly TRBD2 on 5 matching bases. The CDR3 loop spans 15 amino acids. Trimming stripped 4 bases from V and 4 bases from J, with 15 bases between. In germline, CDR1 is SGHRS, CDR2 YFSETQ. DNA for the CDR3: TGCGCCAGCAGCCTCGTTGCGGGCTCATACAATGAGCAGTTCTTC. It specifies CASSLVAGSYNEQFF.

This rearrangement joins TRBV30 to TRBJ1-1, with a tentative D call TRBD1 (5 bases). The V and J ends lost 3 bases and 4 bases respectively, with 12 bases between them. The CDR3 consists of 13 residues. The V gene's germline CDR1 is GTSNPN and CDR2 SVGIG (reference sequence). CDR3 bases: TGTGCCTGGAGGGGACGGAAGGTCACTGAAGCTTTCTTT. Translated: CAWRGRKVTEAFF.

On this clonotype itself: A much larger clone is a single base away; this may be a read error. The chain carries TRBV6-1 and TRBJ2-3; 8 bases agree with TRBD2. CDR1 MNHNS and CDR2 SASEGT come from the germline V gene. Trimming took 7 bases from V and 4 from J; bases not matched to a gene: 16. This CDR3 region has 17 residues. The CDR3 here is CASKRPAGVVSADTQYF. The CDR3 nucleotides read TGTGCCAGCAAGCGTCCAGCGGGAGTAGTTTCCGCAGATACGCAGTATTTT.

This clonotype was recorded at least ten times. J is TRBJ2-7 and V is TRBV9; TRBD2 matches 9 bases. From germline, CDR1 is SGDLS and CDR2 YYNGEE. Unmatched junction bases numbered 2, after V lost 0 bases and J lost 1 base. The CDR3 covers 15 residues. CDR3 sequence (DNA): TGTGCCAGCAGCGTAGGTCTAGCGGGGTCCTACGAGCAGTACTTC. It encodes CASSVGLAGSYEQYF.

As for this clonotype: A much larger clone lies a single base off, so this may be a read error. The chain has TRBV29-1 and TRBJ2-7; TRBD2 matches at 9 bases. The CDR3 runs 14 residues. In germline, CDR1 is SQVTM, CDR2 ANQGSEA. Trimming removed 7 bases from V and 7 bases from J; junction bases left unmatched: 14. The CDR3 DNA reads TGCAGCGGGAAGACTAGCGGATTCTACAATGAGCAGTACTTC. This codes for CSGKTSGFYNEQYF.

This rearrangement joins TRBV6-2 or TRBV6-3 to TRBJ1-2; D is perhaps TRBD1 (6 bases). The length of the CDR3 is 13 residues. The V gene's germline CDR1 is MNHEY and CDR2 SVGEGT. V was trimmed by 10 bases and J by 8 bases, leaving 20 bases between them. Here the CDR3 reads CATHRDTIGGYTF. DNA of the CDR3: TGTGCCACCCACCGGGACACTATTGGGGGCTACACCTTC.

The table lists this clonotype with many counts. The chain carries TRBV5-1 and TRBJ2-5, with D perhaps given as TRBD1 or TRBD2 (5 bases each). CDR1 is SGHRS, CDR2 YFSETQ, per germline. This CDR3 comprises 15 residues. Trimming removed 4 bases at V and 2 bases at J, with 15 bases between. The CDR3 DNA is TGCGCCAGCAGCCCCTGGGCCAGGGAGCAAGAGACCCAGTACTTC. This sequence encodes CASSPWAREQETQYF.

The genes are TRBV28 and TRBJ2-7; weak D call: TRBD2 (6 bases). There are 14 residues in the CDR3. V gave up 9 bases and J gave up 0 bases, with 15 bases separating them. Germline CDR1 MDHEN, CDR2 SYDVKM. CDR3 loop: CASRGGYSSYEQYF. CDR3 nucleotide sequence: TGTGCCAGTCGAGGAGGGTACAGCTCCTACGAGCAGTACTTC.

This clonotype was picked up many times. The V gene is TRBV15, the J gene TRBJ2-7; TRBD2 agrees at 11 bases. This CDR3 spans 17 amino acids. Germline loops: CDR1 LNHNV, CDR2 YYDKDF (reference sequence). Trimming cost V 0 bases and J 5 bases; bases outside gene matches: 9. The CDR3 protein is CATSRDRLAGGTHEQYF. CDR3 DNA sequence: TGTGCCACCAGCAGAGATAGGCTAGCGGGAGGAACACACGAGCAGTACTTC.

As regards this clonotype: A much larger clone lies a single base off, so this may be a read error. This chain joins TRBV5-5 and TRBJ2-1, with TRBD1 matching over 7 bases. J gave up 10 bases and V 0 bases, and 7 bases lay outside the gene matches. The CDR3 is 14 amino acids. CDR1 SGHKS and CDR2 YYEKEE come from the germline V gene (reference sequence). The CDR3 loop is CASSLAGGVYEQFF. CDR3 DNA sequence: TGTGCCAGCAGCTTGGCAGGGGGAGTCTACGAGCAGTTCTTC.

V gene TRBV7-2 combines with J gene TRBJ1-5; TRBD1 is a possible D gene (5 bases). Trimming removed 4 bases at V and 7 bases at J, with 11 bases between. Germline V gene data show CDR1 as SGHTA and CDR2 as FQGNSA. The CDR3 has 13 amino acids. The chain's CDR3 is CASSSQGRQPQHF. The CDR3 nucleotides read TGTGCCAGCAGCTCCCAGGGTAGGCAGCCCCAGCATTTT.

In its sample, this clonotype was seen many times. The J gene is TRBJ2-3, the V gene TRBV5-1; no definite D call. The ends were cut back, 3 bases at V and 5 bases at J, with 13 bases in the middle. The CDR3 extends over 14 amino acids. CDR1 SGHRS and CDR2 YFSETQ come from the germline V gene. The CDR3 sequence: CASSSSTKLDTQYF. CDR3 nucleotide sequence: TGCGCCAGCAGCTCGAGCACCAAGTTAGATACGCAGTATTTT. Together with reference TRBV5-1 and TRBJ2-3, the CDR3 gives the full variable domain: KAGVTQTPRYLIKTRGQQVTLSCSPISGHRSVSWYQQTPGQGLQFLFEYFSETQRNKGNFPGRFSGRQFSNSRSEMNVSTLELGDSALYLCASSSSTKLDTQYFGPGTRLTVL.

The V gene is TRBV11-2, the J gene TRBJ2-5; TRBD1 might be the D (6 bases). Germline CDR1 SGHAT, CDR2 FQNNGV. Deletions cut 6 bases from V and 4 bases from J, with 12 bases between. The CDR3 contains 13 residues. The CDR3 DNA reads as TGTGCCAGCAGTCAGTCCAGGGGAGAGACCCAGTACTTC. This gives the protein CASSQSRGETQYF.

CDR3 loop: CASSRTRGLRRYNEQFF. The CDR3 DNA is TGTGCCAGCAGCCGAACTCGAGGACTTCGGCGGTACAATGAGCAGTTCTTC. The rearrangement links TRBV3-1 to TRBJ2-1; tentative D call: TRBD2 (5 bases). Germline lookup yields CDR1 LGHDT and CDR2 YNNKEL (reference sequence). V was shortened by 4 bases and J by 4 bases, with 20 bases between the two germline ends. The CDR3 covers 17 residues.

This clonotype was seen a handful of times. The rearrangement joins TRBV5-1 to TRBJ1-1, with D unresolved. The CDR3 loop spans 14 amino acids. The V end was cut by 2 bases, the J end by 1 base, with 9 bases between. The germline CDR1 and CDR2 sequences are SGHRS and YFSETQ. The chain's CDR3 is CASSFQDGNTEAFF. In nucleotides, the CDR3 is TGCGCCAGCAGCTTTCAGGACGGGAACACTGAAGCTTTCTTT.

V is TRBV13 and J is TRBJ2-6; 11 bases map to TRBD2. V lost 5 bases to trimming and J lost 0 bases; unmatched junction nucleotides: 6. The CDR3 contains 18 residues. Germline V gene sequence: CDR1 PRHDT, CDR2 FYEKMQ (reference sequence). CDR3 coding DNA: TGTGCCAGCAGCCTGAGACTAGCGGGGATCTCTGGGGCCAACGTCCTGACTTTC. Its protein is CASSLRLAGISGANVLTF.

The chain carries TRBV3-1 and TRBJ2-5; 11 bases align to TRBD1. The germline V gene encodes CDR1 LGHDT and CDR2 YNNKEL (reference sequence). After removal of 3 bases from V and 11 bases from J, the junction contained 20 bases not matched to a gene. CDR3 length: 18 residues. The CDR3 DNA reads TGTGCCAGCAGCCACAGGGGGAGGACAGGGGGCCCTTGGGTTGAGCAGTACTTC. This gives the protein CASSHRGRTGGPWVEQYF.

The gene calls are TRBV15 and TRBJ2-5; D gene unclear. Germline V gene sequence: CDR1 LNHNV, CDR2 YYDKDF (reference sequence). This CDR3 is 13 amino acids long. V shed 1 base and J shed 0 bases, with 3 bases lying between them. The CDR3 sequence is CATSRANQETQYF. The CDR3 bases are TGTGCCACCAGCAGAGCTAACCAAGAGACCCAGTACTTC.

CDR3 residues: CASSFGTSGGPYEQYF. CDR3 coding DNA: TGCGCCAGCAGCTTTGGGACTAGCGGGGGACCCTACGAGCAGTACTTC. The gene calls are TRBV5-1 and TRBJ2-7; 14 bases are a match to TRBD2. This CDR3 region has 16 residues. In germline, CDR1 is SGHRS, CDR2 YFSETQ. V was pared by 2 bases and J by 2 bases, with 3 bases of the junction left unmatched.

The V and J genes are TRBV2 and TRBJ2-7, with D hard to call. Germline V gene data show CDR1 as SNHLY and CDR2 as FYNNEI. The CDR3 length is 13 residues. Trimming removed 4 bases at V and 1 base at J, with 8 bases between. The CDR3 nucleotides are TGTGCCAGCAGTGGAACTAAGTCCTACGAGCAGTACTTC. It specifies CASSGTKSYEQYF.

This sequence joins TRBV7-2 and TRBJ2-7, with 8 positions matching TRBD2. V gave up 3 bases and J gave up 6 bases; unmatched junction bases: 7. The CDR3 loop spans 14 amino acids. Germline V lookup: CDR1 SGHTA, CDR2 FQGNSA. The CDR3 DNA follows: TGTGCCAGCAGCTTCGGGGGGGCCAGATTCGAGCAGTACTTC. It codes for CASSFGGARFEQYF.

The chain combines TRBV20-1 with TRBJ2-1; TRBD2 agrees at 12 bases. Germline V gene sequence: CDR1 DFQATT, CDR2 SNEGSKA (reference sequence). The CDR3 covers 16 residues. J lost 6 bases, V lost 6 bases, and 12 bases had no gene match. CDR3 in DNA: TGCAGTGCCAGACCGGCTAGCGGGGGGGGAGGCAATGAGCAGTTCTTC. Its translation: CSARPASGGGGNEQFF.

This clonotype was counted only a few times. This chain joins TRBV20-1 and TRBJ1-1; no clear D gene. V lost 1 base and J 4 bases, leaving 4 bases between the germline ends. The germline V gene has CDR1 DFQATT and CDR2 SNEGSKA (reference sequence). This CDR3 comprises 11 residues. CDR3 bases: TGCAGTGCTAGAGGAAGCACTGAAGCTTTCTTT. Translation gives CSARGSTEAFF.

This clonotype was seen a handful of times. The J gene is TRBJ2-7, the V gene TRBV10-2; TRBD1 matches at 7 bases. The germline V gene has CDR1 WSHSY and CDR2 SAAADI. V lost 4 bases to trimming and J lost 0 bases; unmatched junction nucleotides: 6. The CDR3 is made up of 15 amino acids. CDR3 sequence: CASSAWAGGSYEQYF. CDR3 DNA: TGCGCCAGCAGTGCGTGGGCAGGGGGCTCCTACGAGCAGTACTTC.

This chain uses TRBV7-9 with TRBJ1-4; no definite D call. The CDR3 extends over 15 amino acids. Germline loops: CDR1 SEHNR, CDR2 FQNEAQ (reference sequence). V lost 4 bases and J 1 base, leaving 10 bases between the germline ends. This CDR3 is CASSSRALTNEKLFF. CDR3 nucleotide sequence: TGTGCCAGCAGCTCCCGGGCGCTAACTAATGAAAAACTGTTTTTT.